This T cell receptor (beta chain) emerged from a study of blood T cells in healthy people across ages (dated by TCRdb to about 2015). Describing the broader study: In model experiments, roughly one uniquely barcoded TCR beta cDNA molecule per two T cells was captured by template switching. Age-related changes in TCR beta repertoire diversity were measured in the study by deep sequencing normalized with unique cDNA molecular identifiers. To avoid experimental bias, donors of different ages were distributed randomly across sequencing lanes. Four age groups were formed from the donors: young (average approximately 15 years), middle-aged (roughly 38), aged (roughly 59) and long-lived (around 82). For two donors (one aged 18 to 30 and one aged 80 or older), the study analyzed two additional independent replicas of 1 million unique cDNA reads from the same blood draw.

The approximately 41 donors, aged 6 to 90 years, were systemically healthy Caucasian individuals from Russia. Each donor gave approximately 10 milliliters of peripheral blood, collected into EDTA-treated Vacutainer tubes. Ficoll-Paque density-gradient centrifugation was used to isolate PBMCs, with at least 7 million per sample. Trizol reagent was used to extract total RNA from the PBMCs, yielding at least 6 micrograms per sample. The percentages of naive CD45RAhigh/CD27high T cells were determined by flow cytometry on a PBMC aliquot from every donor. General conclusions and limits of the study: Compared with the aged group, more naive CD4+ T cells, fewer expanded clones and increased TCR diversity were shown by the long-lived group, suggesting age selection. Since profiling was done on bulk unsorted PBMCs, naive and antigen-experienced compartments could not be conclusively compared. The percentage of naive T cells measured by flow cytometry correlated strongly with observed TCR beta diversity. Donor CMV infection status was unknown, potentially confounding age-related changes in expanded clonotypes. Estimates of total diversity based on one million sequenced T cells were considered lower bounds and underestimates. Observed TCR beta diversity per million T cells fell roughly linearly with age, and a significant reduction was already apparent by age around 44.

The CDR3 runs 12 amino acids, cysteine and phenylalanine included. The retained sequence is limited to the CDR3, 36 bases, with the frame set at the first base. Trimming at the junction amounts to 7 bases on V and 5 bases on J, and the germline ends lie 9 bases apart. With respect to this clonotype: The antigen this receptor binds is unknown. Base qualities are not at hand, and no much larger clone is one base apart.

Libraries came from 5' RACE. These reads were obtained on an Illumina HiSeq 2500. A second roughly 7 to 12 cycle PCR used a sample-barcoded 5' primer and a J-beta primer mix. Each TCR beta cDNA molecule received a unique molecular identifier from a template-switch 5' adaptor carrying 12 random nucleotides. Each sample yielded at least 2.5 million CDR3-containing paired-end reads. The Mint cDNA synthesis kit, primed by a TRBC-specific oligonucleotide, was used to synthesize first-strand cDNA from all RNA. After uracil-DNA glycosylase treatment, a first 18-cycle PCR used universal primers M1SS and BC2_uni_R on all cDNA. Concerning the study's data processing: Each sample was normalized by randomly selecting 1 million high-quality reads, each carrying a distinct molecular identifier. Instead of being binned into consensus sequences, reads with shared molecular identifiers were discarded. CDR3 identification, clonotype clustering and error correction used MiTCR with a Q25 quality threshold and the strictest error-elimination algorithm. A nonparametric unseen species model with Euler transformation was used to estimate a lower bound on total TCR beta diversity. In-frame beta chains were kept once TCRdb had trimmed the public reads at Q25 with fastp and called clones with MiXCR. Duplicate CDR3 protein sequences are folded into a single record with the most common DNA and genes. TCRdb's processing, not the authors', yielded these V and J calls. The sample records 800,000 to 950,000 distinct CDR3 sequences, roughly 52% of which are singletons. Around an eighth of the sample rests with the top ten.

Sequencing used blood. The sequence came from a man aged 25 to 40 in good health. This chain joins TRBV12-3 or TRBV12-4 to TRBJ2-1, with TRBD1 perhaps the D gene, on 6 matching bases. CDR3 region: CASTDRHNEQFF. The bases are TGTGCCAGCACGGACAGACACAATGAGCAGTTCTTC.